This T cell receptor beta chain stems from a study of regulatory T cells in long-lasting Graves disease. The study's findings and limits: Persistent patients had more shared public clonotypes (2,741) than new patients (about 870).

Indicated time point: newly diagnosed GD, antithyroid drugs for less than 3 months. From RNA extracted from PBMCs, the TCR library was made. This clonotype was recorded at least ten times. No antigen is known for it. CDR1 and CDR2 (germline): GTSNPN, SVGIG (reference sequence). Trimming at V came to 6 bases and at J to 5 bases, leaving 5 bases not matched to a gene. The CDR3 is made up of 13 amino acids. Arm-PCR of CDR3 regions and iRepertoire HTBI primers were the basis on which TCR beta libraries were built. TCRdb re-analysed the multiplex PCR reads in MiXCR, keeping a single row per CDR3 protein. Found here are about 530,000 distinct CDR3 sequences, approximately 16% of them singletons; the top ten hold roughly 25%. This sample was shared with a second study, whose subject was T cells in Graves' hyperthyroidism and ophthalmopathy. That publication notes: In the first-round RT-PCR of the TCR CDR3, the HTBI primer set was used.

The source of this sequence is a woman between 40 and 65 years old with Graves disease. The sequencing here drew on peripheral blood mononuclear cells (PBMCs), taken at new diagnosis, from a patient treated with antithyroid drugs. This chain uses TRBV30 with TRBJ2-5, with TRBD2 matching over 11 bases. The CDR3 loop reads CACLTSGVETQYF. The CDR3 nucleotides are TGTGCCTGCCTGACTAGCGGGGTGGAGACCCAGTACTTC.